This T cell receptor beta chain stems from a study of T cells in Graves' hyperthyroidism and ophthalmopathy. V dropped 1 base and J dropped 3; count of bases not matched to a gene: 14. CDR1 is LGHDT, CDR2 YNNKEL, per germline (reference sequence). CDR3 length equals 19 residues. This clonotype appeared many times. TCR beta CDR3 regions were amplified from RNA transcripts. First-round RT-PCR with HTBI primers amplified the TCR CDR3 region. Each CDR3 protein gets one entry after TCRdb re-called the multiplex PCR reads with MiXCR. Found here are some 600,000 distinct CDR3 sequences, about 15% of them singletons; the top ten hold roughly 5.5%.

This chain links TRBV3-1 with TRBJ1-3; 8 bases map to TRBD1. Sequencing input: blood. The clonotype comes from a woman aged 25-40 years with Graves' hyperthyroidism that later progressed to Graves' ophthalmopathy. This CDR3 reads CASSQVRGTGGLGGNTIYF. The CDR3, as DNA: TGTGCCAGCAGCCAAGTGAGGGGGACAGGAGGATTGGGTGGAAACACCATATATTTT. The full variable domain, in which reference TRBV3-1 and TRBJ1-3 provide the parts outside the CDR3, is DTAVSQTPKYLVTQMGNDKSIKCEQNLGHDTMYWYKQDSKKFLKIMFSYNNKELIINETVPNRFSPKSPDKAHLNLHINSLELGDSAVYFCASSQVRGTGGLGGNTIYFGEGSWLTVV.